The T cell receptor (beta chain) described here comes from a study of T cell responses to AZD1222 COVID-19 vaccine. The CDR3 spans 13 residues. Germline CDR1 reads MNHEY; CDR2 reads SVGEGT. Trimming stripped 6 bases from V and 2 bases from J, with 8 bases between. Study observations and caveats: Baseline serostatus was positive in only a handful of AZD1222 recipients. White British donors predominated, females outnumbered males, and clonal diversity was possibly underestimated. Spike-spanning, vaccine-associated CD4 TCRs were dominant at 160-218 and 743-854. Repertoire sampling occurred only after the peak T cell response.

Data came from immunoSEQ multiplex PCR; TCRdb stores just in-frame clones and leaves some out. The sample carries about 150,000 clones, less than 95% recorded once. For this clone: The antigen remains undetermined.

The chain employs TRBV6-2 or TRBV6-3 and TRBJ2-1, with D unresolved. The sequence derives from an adult in good health. This sample comprised peripheral blood, obtained on day 0 of AZD1222 vaccination. The CDR3 sequence is CASSRTPYNEQFF. The CDR3 nucleotides read TGTGCCAGCAGCCGGACCCCCTACAATGAGCAGTTCTTC.